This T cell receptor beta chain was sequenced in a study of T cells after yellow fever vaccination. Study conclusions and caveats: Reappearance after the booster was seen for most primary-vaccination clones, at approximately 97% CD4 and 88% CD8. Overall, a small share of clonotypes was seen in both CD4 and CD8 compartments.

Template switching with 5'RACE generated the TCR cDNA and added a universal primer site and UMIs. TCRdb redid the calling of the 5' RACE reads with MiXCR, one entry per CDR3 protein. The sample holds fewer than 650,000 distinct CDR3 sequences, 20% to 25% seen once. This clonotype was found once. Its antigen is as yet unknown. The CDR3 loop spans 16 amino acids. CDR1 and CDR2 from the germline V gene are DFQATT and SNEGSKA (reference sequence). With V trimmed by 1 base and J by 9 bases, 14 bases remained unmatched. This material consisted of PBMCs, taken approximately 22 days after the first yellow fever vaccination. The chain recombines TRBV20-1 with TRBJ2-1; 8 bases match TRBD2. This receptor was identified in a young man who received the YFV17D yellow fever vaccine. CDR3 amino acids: CSARGPLYGGAFEQFF. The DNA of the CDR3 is TGCAGTGCTAGAGGCCCGCTTTACGGGGGGGCCTTTGAGCAGTTCTTC.